The 10 T cell receptor beta chains listed next were all sequenced from one sample in a study of cytomegalovirus exposure and HLA in healthy donors. The primer mix had 60 Vbeta and 13 Jbeta primers. Clones were read by immunoSEQ multiplex PCR, and TCRdb kept only the in-frame ones, dropping some. The sample holds just over 40,000 clones. The specimen was PBMCs. These TCRs come from a man aged 25-45 years in good health and CMV-seronegative.

The chain joins TRBV7-9 to TRBJ2-7, with D perhaps TRBD2 (6 bases). Trimming cost V 6 bases and J 3 bases, with 15 bases left between them. Germline V gives CDR1 SEHNR, CDR2 FQNEAQ (reference sequence). The CDR3 runs 14 residues. The CDR3 coding sequence is TGTGCCAGCAGTCCTGGGGGGTTCGGCTACGAGCAGTACTTC. It is translated as CASSPGGFGYEQYF.

This chain joins TRBV9 and TRBJ2-7; weak D call: TRBD2 (6 bases). The CDR3 runs 16 residues. Germline CDR1 and CDR2: SGDLS and YYNGEE. Between the trimmed V and J ends, which lost 3 bases and 0 bases, there was a span of 16 bases. For the CDR3, the DNA is TGTGCCAGCAGCGCCGAACTTCTAGCGTACTCCTACGAGCAGTACTTC. Translated: CASSAELLAYSYEQYF.

The rearrangement links TRBV5-6 to TRBJ2-3, with TRBD2 matching 10 bases. This CDR3 is 17 amino acids long. Germline V lookup: CDR1 SGHDT, CDR2 YYEEEE. V shed 4 bases, J shed 3 bases, and the junction held 11 bases outside the gene matches. For the CDR3, the DNA is TGTGCCAGCAGCCTAAGGACTAGCGGATTACCGACAGATACGCAGTATTTT. The encoded protein is CASSLRTSGLPTDTQYF.

V is TRBV7-9 and J is TRBJ1-4; no firm D call. Germline CDR1 reads SEHNR; CDR2 reads FQNEAQ (reference sequence). V lost 1 base and J lost 8, with 5 bases in between. The CDR3 has 12 amino acids. CDR3 region: CASSLGQEKLFF. CDR3 DNA: TGTGCCAGCAGCTTAGGCCAGGAAAAACTGTTTTTT.

V gene TRBV6-4 combines with J gene TRBJ2-2; TRBD2 agrees at 7 bases. The junction had 1 base not matched to a gene; V was cut back by 2 bases and J by 4 bases. Germline V lookup: CDR1 MRHNA, CDR2 SNTAGT. The CDR3 runs 14 residues. The CDR3 here is CASSDGRATGELFF. The CDR3 nucleotides read TGTGCCAGCAGTGACGGGAGGGCCACCGGGGAGCTGTTTTTT.

The chain combines TRBV5-1 with TRBJ1-5; 10 nucleotides match TRBD1. V was clipped by 5 bases and J by 5 bases; unmatched bases: 7. In germline, CDR1 is SGHRS, CDR2 YFSETQ. CDR3 size: 15 residues. The CDR3 region has the DNA TGCGCCAGCAGGAGGGACAGGGGCCCGGATCAGCCCCAGCATTTT. Its translation: CASRRDRGPDQPQHF.

The rearrangement links TRBV11-2 to TRBJ2-7, with 7 bases lining up with TRBD2. Unmatched junction bases numbered 14, after V lost 3 bases and J lost 6 bases. CDR1 and CDR2 from the germline V gene are SGHAT and FQNNGV. The CDR3 covers 16 residues. CDR3 sequence reads: CASSFDLAVGLFEQYF. The CDR3 coding sequence is TGTGCCAGCAGCTTCGACCTAGCGGTAGGCCTTTTCGAGCAGTACTTC. Full variable domain (rest looked up from reference TRBV11-2 and TRBJ2-7): EAGVAQSPRYKIIEKRQSVAFWCNPISGHATLYWYQQILGQGPKLLIQFQNNGVVDDSQLPKDRFSAERLKGVDSTLKIQPAKLEDSAVYLCASSFDLAVGLFEQYFGPGTRLTVT.

The V gene is TRBV5-8, the J gene TRBJ2-3, with TRBD2 matching over 8 bases. The CDR3 extends over 16 amino acids. CDR1 and CDR2 from the germline V gene are SGHTS and YDEGEE. V was pared by 1 base and J by 0 bases, with 4 bases of the junction left unmatched. In nucleotides, the CDR3 is TGTGCCAGCAGCTTGTTTCAGCGGGAGAGCACAGATACGCAGTATTTT. It codes for CASSLFQRESTDTQYF.

The rearrangement links TRBV5-1 to TRBJ1-5; D unresolved. The V and J ends lost 4 bases and 4 bases respectively, with 12 bases between them. The germline CDR1 and CDR2 sequences are SGHRS and YFSETQ. The CDR3 consists of 14 residues. The CDR3 region has the DNA TGCGCCAGCAGCCGGGAGGGATATAATCAGCCCCAGCATTTT. This encodes CASSREGYNQPQHF.

V usage is TRBV11-1 and J usage is TRBJ1-1, with 9 bases identical to TRBD1. Germline lookup yields CDR1 SGHAT and CDR2 FQDESV (reference sequence). Losses at the gene ends were 4 bases for V and 1 base for J; bases not matched to a gene: 7. The CDR3 is 16 amino acids. The CDR3 protein is CASSYPPGQGNTEAFF. The CDR3 DNA is TGTGCCAGCAGCTACCCTCCGGGACAGGGGAACACTGAAGCTTTCTTT.